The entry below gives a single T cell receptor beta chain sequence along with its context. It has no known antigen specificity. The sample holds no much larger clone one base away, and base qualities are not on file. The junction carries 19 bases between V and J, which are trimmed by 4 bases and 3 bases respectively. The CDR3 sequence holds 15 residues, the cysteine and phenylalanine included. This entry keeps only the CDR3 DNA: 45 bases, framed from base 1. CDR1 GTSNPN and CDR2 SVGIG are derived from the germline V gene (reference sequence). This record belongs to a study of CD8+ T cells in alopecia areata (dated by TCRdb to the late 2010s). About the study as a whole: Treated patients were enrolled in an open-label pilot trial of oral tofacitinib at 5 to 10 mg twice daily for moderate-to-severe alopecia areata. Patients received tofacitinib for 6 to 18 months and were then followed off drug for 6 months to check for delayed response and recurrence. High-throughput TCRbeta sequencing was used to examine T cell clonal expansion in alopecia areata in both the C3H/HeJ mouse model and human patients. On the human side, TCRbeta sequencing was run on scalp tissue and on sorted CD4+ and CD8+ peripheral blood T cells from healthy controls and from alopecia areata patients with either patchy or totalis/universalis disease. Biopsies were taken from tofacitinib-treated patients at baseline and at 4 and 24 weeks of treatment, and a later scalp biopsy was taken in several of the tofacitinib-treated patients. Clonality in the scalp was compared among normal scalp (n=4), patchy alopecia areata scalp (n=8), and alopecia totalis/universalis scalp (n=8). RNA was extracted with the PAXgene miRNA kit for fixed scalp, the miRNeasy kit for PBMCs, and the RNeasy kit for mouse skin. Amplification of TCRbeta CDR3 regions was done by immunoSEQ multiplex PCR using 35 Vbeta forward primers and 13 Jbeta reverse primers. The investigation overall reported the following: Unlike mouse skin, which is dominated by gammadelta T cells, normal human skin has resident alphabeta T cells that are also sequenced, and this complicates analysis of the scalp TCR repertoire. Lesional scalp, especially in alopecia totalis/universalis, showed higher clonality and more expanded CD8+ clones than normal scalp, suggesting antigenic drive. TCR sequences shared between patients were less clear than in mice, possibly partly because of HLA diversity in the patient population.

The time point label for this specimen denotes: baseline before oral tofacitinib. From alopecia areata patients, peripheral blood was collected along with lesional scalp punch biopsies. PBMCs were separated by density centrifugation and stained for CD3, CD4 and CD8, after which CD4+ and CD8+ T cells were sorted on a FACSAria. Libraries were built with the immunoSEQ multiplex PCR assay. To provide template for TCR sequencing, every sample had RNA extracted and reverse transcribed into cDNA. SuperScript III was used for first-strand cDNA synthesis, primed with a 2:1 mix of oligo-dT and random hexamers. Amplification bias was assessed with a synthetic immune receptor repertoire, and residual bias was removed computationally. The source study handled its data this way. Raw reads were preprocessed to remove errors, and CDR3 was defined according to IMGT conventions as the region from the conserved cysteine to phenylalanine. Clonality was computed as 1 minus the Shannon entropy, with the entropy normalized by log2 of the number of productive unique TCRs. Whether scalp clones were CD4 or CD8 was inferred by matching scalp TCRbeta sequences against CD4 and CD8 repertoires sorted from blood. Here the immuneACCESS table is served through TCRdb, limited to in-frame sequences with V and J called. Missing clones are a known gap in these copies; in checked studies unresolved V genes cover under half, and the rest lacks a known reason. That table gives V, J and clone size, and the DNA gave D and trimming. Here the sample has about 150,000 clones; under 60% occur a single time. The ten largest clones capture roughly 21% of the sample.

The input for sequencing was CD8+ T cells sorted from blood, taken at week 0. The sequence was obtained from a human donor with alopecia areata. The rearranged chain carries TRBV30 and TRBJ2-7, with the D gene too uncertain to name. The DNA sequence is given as TGTGCCTGGATTGGGCCCCACACAAAGCACTACGAGCAGTACTTC. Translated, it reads CAWIGPHTKHYEQYF.